The present T cell receptor (beta chain) was sequenced within a study of CD8+CD57+ T cells in acquired aplastic anemia. Study-level information: Recorded DNA amounts for sorted CD4+ and CD8+ cells had an average of 3.2 ug.

This clonotype was observed a few times. The antigen remains unidentified. Overall study results and limits: In common between the patients and the controls were some 29 CD8+ CDR3 sequences.

The template used for profiling TCR beta VDJ and CDR3 was genomic DNA. TCRdb re-analysed the reads in MiXCR, keeping a single row per CDR3 protein. The sample records 200,000 or so distinct CDR3 sequences, under 70% being singletons. This clonotype was obtained from a human donor with severe aplastic anemia or a healthy control (not recorded which). The sample was sorted CD4+, CD8+, or CD8+CD57+ T cells (not recorded which) from PBMCs.

Written as DNA, the CDR3 is TGTGCCACCAGCAGAGATGGACAGGGTGGGTACGAAAAACTGTTTTTT. This sequence encodes CATSRDGQGGYEKLFF. The chain recombines TRBV15 with TRBJ1-4; 8 bases line up with TRBD1. The V segment lost 0 bases and the J segment 8 bases; nucleotides outside the gene matches: 8. The CDR3 length is 16 residues. Per the germline V gene, CDR1 is LNHNV and CDR2 is YYDKDF (reference sequence).